The entry that follows covers one T cell receptor beta chain sequence. Trimming removed 5 bases from V and 4 bases from J; junction bases left unmatched: 4. This CDR3 contains 13 residues. Germline lookup yields CDR1 SGHTA and CDR2 FQGNSA. Until they underwent thyroid surgery, no patient had received any treatment. MiXCR re-clonotyped the PCR reads for TCRdb. The data contain roughly 14,000 clones, 30% to 35% of them singletons. This entry is derived from a study of metastatic and nonmetastatic thyroid tumors. Sequenced: blood. This rearrangement joins TRBV7-2 to TRBJ1-2, with TRBD1 matching over 7 bases. This clonotype originated in a female donor with papillary thyroid cancer or a benign thyroid nodule (not recorded which). Some clones in this sample may be carry-over from other donors' samples. In DNA form, the CDR3 reads TGTGCCAGCAGCCTGGACAGGACCTATGGCTACACCTTC. The encoded protein is CASSLDRTYGYTF.